Reported below is one T cell receptor (beta chain). Its target is unknown. PCR was performed using 60 Vbeta and 13 Jbeta primers. TCRdb's table, derived via immunoSEQ multiplex PCR, lists solely in-frame clones and lacks some. The sample consists of approximately 89,000 clones, approximately 77% of them appearing once. This sample is drawn from a study of cytomegalovirus exposure and HLA in healthy donors. Donors were nominally healthy when sampled, though unrecorded immune exposures were likely. Broader study findings: Later analysis associated a missense DCLRE1C variant with TCR beta V- and J-gene trimming. Using a false discovery rate of 0.05, a later analysis showed that 16,951 TCR beta sequences were associated with HLA alleles.

The sequencing sample was made of PBMCs. This receptor was identified in a man younger than 45 in good health and CMV-seronegative.

CDR3 bases: TGTGCCTGGAGCGACAAAGGAGGAACAGATACGCAGTATTTT. Its protein product is CAWSDKGGTDTQYF. V gene TRBV30 combines with J gene TRBJ2-3; the D gene is possibly TRBD2 (5 bases). This CDR3 has 14 residues. Trimming took 3 bases from V and 3 from J, leaving 13 bases between them. Germline CDR1 and CDR2: GTSNPN and SVGIG (reference sequence). The full variable domain, its missing parts supplied by reference TRBV30 and TRBJ2-3, is SQTIHQWPATLVQPVGSPLSLECTVEGTSNPNLYWYRQAAGRGLQLLFYSVGIGQISSEVPQNLSASRPQDRQFILSSKKLLLSDSGFYLCAWSDKGGTDTQYFGPGTRLTVL.